This note documents a single T cell receptor beta chain sequence. In germline, CDR1 is SGHVS, CDR2 FQNEAQ. The CDR3 extends over 14 amino acids. Trimming took 5 bases from V and 4 from J, leaving 14 bases between them. These data come from a study of T cell changes during pregnancy in multiple sclerosis. Clones were read by immunoSEQ multiplex PCR, and TCRdb kept only the in-frame ones, dropping some. The profile shows tens of thousands of clones, about 92% of them singletons. Sequences were derived from CD4+ T cells from peripheral blood mononuclear cells, sampled after pregnancy. The V gene is TRBV7-8, the J gene TRBJ1-1; D unresolved. This clonotype was obtained from a female donor in good health, enrolled as a control in a pregnancy study. The CDR3 coding sequence is TGTGCCAGCAGCGGGGAAAGGGCGGGCACTGAAGCTTTCTTT. Translating it yields CASSGERAGTEAFF.